This T cell receptor beta chain came from a study of CD8+ T cells in alopecia areata. Study conclusions and caveats: Clonality exceeded that of normal scalp in lesional scalp, most notably in alopecia totalis/universalis. Mice showed clearer TCR sharing than patients did, a gap that was possibly HLA-related. Sequencing of scalp samples also captures resident alphabeta T cells of normal skin.

RNA extraction was followed by reverse transcription into cDNA, which acted as the sequencing template. Some clones are missing from TCRdb's copy, which holds only in-frame ones; the method was immunoSEQ multiplex PCR. The data show around 210,000 clones, roughly 56% seen once. Separation by sorting yielded CD4+ and CD8+ T cells from PBMCs. On this clone: Its specificity is not known.

V lost 1 base and J lost 7; bases outside the gene matches: 9. This CDR3 has 16 amino acids. Germline CDR1 SGHAT, CDR2 FQNNGV. V usage is TRBV11-2 and J usage is TRBJ1-1; the match to TRBD1 covers 10 bases. The TCR originated in a human donor in good health. Material for sequencing was CD8+ T cells sorted from blood. This CDR3 reads CASSLVGGQGTYEAFF. CDR3 nucleotide sequence: TGTGCCAGCAGCTTAGTGGGGGGACAGGGGACTTATGAAGCTTTCTTT.